This entry lists 17 T cell receptor beta chains sequenced from one sample in a study of blood T cell repertoires in COVID-19. Data came from immunoSEQ multiplex PCR; TCRdb stores just in-frame clones and leaves some out. The table records some 240,000 clones, roughly four fifths of them present only once. What was sequenced was peripheral blood. These TCRs come from a woman aged 55-69 years with active or convalescent COVID-19.

The rearrangement uses TRBV7-8 and TRBJ2-3, with 8 bases fitting TRBD2. The trim removed 0 bases at V and 5 bases at J, leaving 4 bases unmatched. This CDR3 is 15 amino acids long. Germline V lookup: CDR1 SGHVS, CDR2 FQNEAQ. As DNA, the CDR3 is TGTGCCAGCAGCTTAGCGGGGACTAGTGGAGATACGCAGTATTTT. This encodes CASSLAGTSGDTQYF.

This clone turned up a few times. J is TRBJ1-5 and V is TRBV2; D perhaps matches TRBD1 (5 bases). The CDR3 contains 13 residues. Germline lookup yields CDR1 SNHLY and CDR2 FYNNEI. Trimming took 6 bases from V and 2 from J, leaving 8 bases between them. The CDR3: CASRLQGNQPQHF. In DNA form, the CDR3 reads TGTGCCAGCAGATTACAGGGCAATCAGCCCCAGCATTTT.

The genes are TRBV9 and TRBJ2-3, with 8 bases lining up with TRBD2. CDR1 and CDR2 (germline): SGDLS, YYNGEE. The V gene end was trimmed by 0 bases and the J gene end by 2 bases; junction bases not matched to a gene: 5. CDR3 size: 16 residues. CDR3 DNA: TGTGCCAGCAGCGTAGGGAGCGGGGGTATCACAGATACGCAGTATTTT. Protein product: CASSVGSGGITDTQYF.

CDR3 amino acids: CAIERGTDNEQFF. The CDR3 DNA reads as TGTGCCATTGAGCGGGGGACCGACAATGAGCAGTTCTTC. This sequence joins TRBV10-3 and TRBJ2-1; 8 nucleotides agree with TRBD2. The ends lost 9 bases at V and 5 bases at J; junction bases unmatched: 6. In germline, CDR1 is ENHRY, CDR2 SYGVKD. This CDR3 spans 13 amino acids.

J is TRBJ2-5 and V is TRBV25-1; 8 bases match TRBD2. The germline CDR1 and CDR2 sequences are MGHDK and SYGVNS. J gave up 5 bases and V 1 base, and 3 bases lay outside the gene matches. The CDR3 contains 14 residues. The CDR3 region is CASSEWTSRETQYF. CDR3 coding DNA: TGTGCCAGCAGTGAATGGACTAGCAGGGAGACCCAGTACTTC. The variable domain in full, completed from reference TRBV25-1 and TRBJ2-5, reads EADIYQTPRYLVIGTGKKITLECSQTMGHDKMYWYQQDPGMELHLIHYSYGVNSTEKGDLSSESTVSRIRTEHFPLTLESARPSHTSQYLCASSEWTSRETQYFGPGTRLLVL.

The CDR3 protein is CASRTGTVGYTF. The CDR3 DNA reads as TGTGCCAGCAGAACCGGGACAGTCGGCTACACCTTC. The chain is built from TRBV27 and TRBJ1-2; 7 bases align to TRBD1. Germline-derived CDR1 and CDR2 are MNHEY and SMNVEV (reference sequence). The CDR3 length is 12 residues. The J segment lost 8 bases and the V segment lost 6 bases, leaving 6 bases of the junction unmatched.

The genes are TRBV29-1 and TRBJ1-2; D unclear. The CDR3 is made up of 12 amino acids. Trimming removed 0 bases at V and 8 bases at J, with 10 bases between. Germline V gene data show CDR1 as SQVTM and CDR2 as ANQGSEA. The CDR3 region is CSVEEGPEGYTF. The CDR3 region has the DNA TGCAGCGTTGAAGAGGGCCCTGAAGGCTACACCTTC.

The chain has TRBV2 and TRBJ2-3; 9 bases agree with TRBD2. The V segment lost 4 bases and the J segment 4 bases; nucleotides outside the gene matches: 6. CDR1 is SNHLY and CDR2 is FYNNEI in the germline V gene. The CDR3 runs to 15 residues. The CDR3 reads CASSGWRGGPDTQYF. The CDR3 DNA is TGTGCCAGCAGTGGGTGGCGGGGGGGCCCAGATACGCAGTATTTT.

Turning to this clone: In the same sample, other DNA sequences code for this CDR3. The rearrangement uses TRBV2 and TRBJ1-3; D is unclear. Trimming took off 3 bases at V and 0 bases at J, with 6 bases between the two ends. The CDR3 length is 14 residues. From germline, CDR1 is SNHLY and CDR2 FYNNEI. CDR3 bases: TGTGCCAGCAGTGAGGGCAGCTCTGGAAACACCATATATTTT. It codes for CASSEGSSGNTIYF.

The J gene is TRBJ1-1, the V gene TRBV18, with D unclear. The CDR3 is made up of 13 amino acids. V shed 0 bases and J shed 8 bases, with 10 bases lying between them. Germline V gives CDR1 KGHSH, CDR2 LQKENI. The CDR3 coding sequence is TGTGCCAGCTCACCACCGTTCTCGGGAGAAGCTTTCTTT. This encodes CASSPPFSGEAFF.

The V gene is TRBV5-1, the J gene TRBJ1-1, with D possibly being TRBD1 (6 bases). Germline V gene sequence: CDR1 SGHRS, CDR2 YFSETQ. CDR3 length equals 15 residues. Trimming took 3 bases from V and 4 from J, leaving 16 bases between them. The CDR3, as DNA: TGCGCCAGCAGCTCCCCGGGGGGGGCCGGCACTGAAGCTTTCTTT. It encodes CASSSPGGAGTEAFF.

This clone has just a few counts. The rearrangement joins TRBV11-2 to TRBJ1-1; D gene unclear. The germline V and J ends were trimmed by 3 bases and 1 base, with 12 bases remaining between them. Per germline, CDR1 SGHAT and CDR2 FQNNGV. The CDR3 length is 15 residues. CDR3 nucleotide sequence: TGTGCCAGCAGCTTCTCACACAGTGGGAACACTGAAGCTTTCTTT. Translating gives CASSFSHSGNTEAFF.

This rearrangement joins TRBV7-2 to TRBJ2-3, with a weak D call TRBD2 (5 bases). This CDR3 is 18 amino acids long. V was pared by 0 bases and J by 3 bases, with 19 bases between. Per the germline V gene, CDR1 is SGHTA and CDR2 is FQGNSA. CDR3 protein: CASSLAPRTSGGTDTQYF. Here the CDR3 DNA reads TGTGCCAGCAGCTTAGCCCCCAGGACCTCCGGCGGGACAGATACGCAGTATTTT.

The chain joins TRBV6-5 to TRBJ2-5; 7 nucleotides agree with TRBD1. The CDR3 totals 14 residues. The germline V gene has CDR1 MNHEY and CDR2 SVGAGI. After removal of 8 bases from V and 1 base from J, the junction contained 7 bases not matched to a gene. In DNA form, the CDR3 reads TGTGCCAGCTCTGGGGGACAGCTCCAAGAGACCCAGTACTTC. Its translation: CASSGGQLQETQYF.

V and J are TRBV6-5 and TRBJ2-5; D is perhaps TRBD1 (6 bases). The CDR3 has 14 residues. Trimming pared 2 bases from V and 7 bases from J, leaving 14 bases between. Per germline, CDR1 MNHEY and CDR2 SVGAGI. CDR3 sequence reads: CASSYGTHTGTQYF. CDR3 nucleotide sequence: TGTGCCAGCAGTTACGGGACACATACCGGGACCCAGTACTTC.

V gene TRBV5-4 combines with J gene TRBJ2-6; 10 nucleotides line up with TRBD1. The trim removed 6 bases at V and 2 bases at J, leaving 5 bases unmatched. CDR3 length equals 16 residues. Germline V gives CDR1 SGHNT, CDR2 YYREEE (reference sequence). The CDR3 region has the DNA TGTGCCAGCATCGACAGGGGGCGTCCTGGGGCCAACGTCCTGACTTTC. Residues: CASIDRGRPGANVLTF.

This clone was seen a single time. The chain has TRBV5-1 and TRBJ1-2; 9 bases match TRBD1. CDR1 is SGHRS and CDR2 is YFSETQ in the germline V gene. Unmatched junction bases numbered 7, after V lost 4 bases and J lost 6 bases. The CDR3 length is 14 residues. Here the CDR3 DNA reads TGCGCCAGCAGCACCGGACAGGGGACGGATGGCTACACCTTC. Its protein product is CASSTGQGTDGYTF.